This passage covers 21 T cell receptor beta chains from one sample sequenced in a study of T cells after yellow fever vaccination. TCRdb recomputed calls from the 5' RACE reads with MiXCR, one row per CDR3 protein. The table includes around 610,000 distinct CDR3 sequences, roughly 12% detected once. The source was PBMCs, collected on the day of the yellow fever booster vaccination. These receptors originate from a man aged 30 to 39 who received the YFV17D yellow fever vaccine.

The genes are TRBV6-1 and TRBJ2-2, with 8 bases matching TRBD2. The CDR3 runs to 14 residues. Trimming cost V 8 bases and J 5 bases; bases outside gene matches: 7. The germline CDR1 and CDR2 sequences are MNHNS and SASEGT. The CDR3 spells CASLGGAYTGELFF. CDR3 DNA: TGTGCCAGCCTCGGGGGGGCTTATACCGGGGAGCTGTTTTTT.

This clonotype was recorded a few times. The DNA of the CDR3 is TGTGCCAGCAGCTTTTGGGCCAAGAGATCCCAGTACTTC. Translated: CASSFWAKRSQYF. This chain joins TRBV5-6 and TRBJ2-5; D is undetermined. There are 13 residues in the CDR3. The V gene's germline CDR1 is SGHDT and CDR2 YYEEEE. V lost 2 bases, J lost 9 bases, and 14 bases lay in between.

This clonotype showed up just a few times. The chain recombines TRBV7-8 with TRBJ1-5; the match to TRBD1 covers 9 bases. This CDR3 spans 14 amino acids. In germline, CDR1 is SGHVS, CDR2 FQNEAQ. V lost 4 bases and J lost 7; bases outside the gene matches: 5. CDR3 sequence: CASSYGTGRQPQHF. Written as DNA, the CDR3 is TGTGCCAGCAGCTATGGGACAGGGAGGCAGCCCCAGCATTTT.

The rearrangement uses TRBV7-2 and TRBJ1-2; D not certain. The CDR3 sequence is 13 residues long. Germline-derived CDR1 and CDR2 are SGHTA and FQGNSA. Trimming removed 4 bases from V and 4 bases from J, with 10 bases in between. This CDR3 reads CASSSDTSYGYTF. Here the CDR3 DNA reads TGTGCCAGCAGCTCCGACACATCCTATGGCTACACCTTC.

The chain couples TRBV20-1 to TRBJ1-4, with TRBD1 matching over 7 bases. The V gene's germline CDR1 is DFQATT and CDR2 SNEGSKA (reference sequence). The J segment lost 8 bases and the V segment lost 6 bases, leaving 12 bases of the junction unmatched. There are 14 residues in the CDR3. As DNA, the CDR3 is TGCAGTGCCTACCCCGAGGGGGCAGGGGAAAAACTGTTTTTT. Its protein product is CSAYPEGAGEKLFF.

Only a few counts were recorded for this clonotype. The rearrangement uses TRBV30 and TRBJ2-1; 7 positions agree with TRBD2. CDR1 and CDR2 from the germline V gene are GTSNPN and SVGIG (reference sequence). The V and J ends lost 1 base and 6 bases, in that order; junction bases with no gene match: 3. CDR3 length equals 13 residues. In nucleotides, the CDR3 is TGTGCCTGGAGTGGGACTAGAAGCAATGAGCAGTTCTTC. The encoded protein is CAWSGTRSNEQFF.

This clonotype occurred a few times. V is TRBV29-1 and J is TRBJ2-3, with D possibly being TRBD1 (5 bases). The V end lost 5 bases, the J end lost 0 bases, and 15 bases lay between the germline ends. Germline-derived CDR1 and CDR2 are SQVTM and ANQGSEA. The CDR3 runs to 15 residues. This CDR3 is CSVSRVPTSTDTQYF. For the CDR3, the DNA is TGCAGCGTTTCCAGGGTCCCCACTAGCACAGATACGCAGTATTTT.

This clonotype came up a few times. The rearrangement links TRBV9 to TRBJ2-5; TRBD1 aligns across 7 bases. Germline V gene sequence: CDR1 SGDLS, CDR2 YYNGEE. Germline trimming cut 3 bases from V and 5 bases from J; bases unmatched to any gene: 10. CDR3 length: 15 residues. This CDR3 is CASSGSGQPSETQYF. The CDR3 DNA reads as TGTGCCAGCAGCGGATCGGGACAGCCTTCGGAGACCCAGTACTTC.

J is TRBJ2-7 and V is TRBV23-1, with D hard to call. TRBV23-1 is identified as an open reading frame with a role that is uncertain. The length of the CDR3 is 14 residues. The V end was cut by 6 bases, the J end by 3 bases, with 15 bases between. CDR3 sequence (DNA): TGCGCCAGCAGCCCCCGTTGGGTAGGCTACGAGCAGTACTTC. Amino acid sequence: CASSPRWVGYEQYF.

The table lists this clonotype with a few counts. The chain employs TRBV5-8 and TRBJ2-5; TRBD1 might be the D (5 bases). Germline CDR1 and CDR2: SGHTS and YDEGEE. V lost 3 bases and J 4 bases, leaving 10 bases between the germline ends. The CDR3 extends over 13 amino acids. In nucleotides, the CDR3 is TGTGCCAGCAGCTGGGGCCAGCGAGAGACCCAGTACTTC. Amino acid sequence: CASSWGQRETQYF.

This clonotype was counted only a few times. The V gene is TRBV18, the J gene TRBJ1-1; D is ambiguous. V gave up 1 base and J gave up 3 bases, with 9 bases separating them. Germline values: CDR1 KGHSH, CDR2 LQKENI. The CDR3 totals 14 residues. CDR3 protein: CASSPQGTYTEAFF. The CDR3 coding sequence is TGTGCCAGCTCACCACAAGGAACATACACTGAAGCTTTCTTT.

The chain recombines TRBV27 with TRBJ2-1, with 12 bases fitting TRBD2. J lost 8 bases, V lost 6 bases, and 14 bases had no gene match. This CDR3 comprises 17 residues. Germline CDR1 and CDR2: MNHEY and SMNVEV (reference sequence). The chain's CDR3 is CASSSTPSGGVRDEQFF. The CDR3 coding sequence is TGTGCCAGCAGCTCTACTCCTAGCGGGGGGGTTCGGGATGAGCAGTTCTTC.

This clonotype was counted only a few times. The chain couples TRBV4-3 to TRBJ2-3, with 7 bases fitting TRBD2. The CDR3 contains 16 residues. Germline CDR1 LGHNA, CDR2 YSLEER. V lost 4 bases and J lost 8; bases outside the gene matches: 15. Here the CDR3 reads CASSPTAASGTGTQYF. CDR3 bases: TGCGCCAGCAGCCCCACCGCGGCTAGCGGCACGGGTACGCAGTATTTT.

The chain carries TRBV20-1 and TRBJ2-1; 7 bases fit TRBD1. The CDR3 is 15 amino acids. Trimming took 6 bases from V and 5 from J; bases not matched to a gene: 13. Germline CDR1 is DFQATT and CDR2 is SNEGSKA (reference sequence). CDR3 amino acids: CSAIHNRDSHNEQFF. CDR3 nucleotides: TGCAGTGCCATTCACAACCGGGACAGCCACAATGAGCAGTTCTTC.

The J gene is TRBJ2-3, the V gene TRBV28; 10 bases align to TRBD2. Germline values: CDR1 MDHEN, CDR2 SYDVKM. Trimming cost V 2 bases and J 5 bases; bases outside gene matches: 4. CDR3 size: 15 residues. The CDR3 loop reads CASSLHGTSVDTQYF. The DNA of the CDR3 is TGTGCCAGCAGTTTACACGGGACTAGCGTAGATACGCAGTATTTT.

This clonotype was seen only a few times. This rearrangement joins TRBV7-8 to TRBJ2-3, with 8 nucleotides matching TRBD2. Germline V gene lookup returns CDR1 SGHVS and CDR2 FQNEAQ. This CDR3 contains 17 residues. V dropped 7 bases and J dropped 2; count of bases not matched to a gene: 14. In DNA, the CDR3 is TGTGCCAGCACCGCGATGCCGGGGGGGGTTCTCACAGATACGCAGTATTTT. Residues: CASTAMPGGVLTDTQYF.

This clonotype was picked up many times. This chain uses TRBV5-1 with TRBJ2-7, with 8 bases that match TRBD2. The CDR3 covers 15 residues. Germline values: CDR1 SGHRS, CDR2 YFSETQ. Germline trimming cut 4 bases from V and 7 bases from J; bases unmatched to any gene: 13. The CDR3 sequence: CASSPPGTRLDEQYF. CDR3 in DNA: TGCGCCAGCAGCCCTCCCGGGACTAGGCTCGATGAGCAGTACTTC. Full variable domain (outside the CDR3, taken from reference TRBV5-1 and TRBJ2-7): KAGVTQTPRYLIKTRGQQVTLSCSPISGHRSVSWYQQTPGQGLQFLFEYFSETQRNKGNFPGRFSGRQFSNSRSEMNVSTLELGDSALYLCASSPPGTRLDEQYFGPGTRLTVT.

The J gene is TRBJ2-5, the V gene TRBV12-3 or TRBV12-4, with unresolved D. The V and J ends lost 6 bases and 7 bases respectively, with 9 bases between them. This CDR3 is built from 11 residues. The CDR3 loop is CASSESRTQYF. The CDR3 DNA reads as TGTGCCAGCAGCGAGTCGCGGACCCAGTACTTC.

The genes are TRBV11-1 and TRBJ2-3, with 10 bases fitting TRBD2. The CDR3 runs to 18 residues. With 3 bases clipped from V and 4 bases from J, the junction kept 13 bases outside the gene matches. Germline CDR1 and CDR2: SGHAT and FQDESV (reference sequence). DNA for the CDR3: TGTGCCAGCAGCTTTCAGCGGGAGGGCCGTTGGAGGTCAGATACGCAGTATTTT. It yields the protein CASSFQREGRWRSDTQYF.

The rearrangement uses TRBV10-2 and TRBJ1-2; the D is unclear. The length of the CDR3 is 13 residues. The germline V gene encodes CDR1 WSHSY and CDR2 SAAADI. Deletions cut 0 bases from V and 7 bases from J, with 9 bases between. This CDR3 is CASSESRVSGYTF. The CDR3 DNA reads TGCGCCAGCAGTGAGTCAAGGGTCTCTGGCTACACCTTC.

This clonotype came up a few times. The rearrangement links TRBV12-3 or TRBV12-4 to TRBJ2-2, with TRBD2 as a possible D gene (6 bases). The CDR3 loop spans 14 amino acids. With 4 bases removed from V and 6 bases from J, the gap between germline ends came to 12 bases. The CDR3 loop is CASSSFLAPGELFF. CDR3 nucleotide sequence: TGTGCCAGCAGTTCCTTCCTAGCGCCCGGGGAGCTGTTTTTT.